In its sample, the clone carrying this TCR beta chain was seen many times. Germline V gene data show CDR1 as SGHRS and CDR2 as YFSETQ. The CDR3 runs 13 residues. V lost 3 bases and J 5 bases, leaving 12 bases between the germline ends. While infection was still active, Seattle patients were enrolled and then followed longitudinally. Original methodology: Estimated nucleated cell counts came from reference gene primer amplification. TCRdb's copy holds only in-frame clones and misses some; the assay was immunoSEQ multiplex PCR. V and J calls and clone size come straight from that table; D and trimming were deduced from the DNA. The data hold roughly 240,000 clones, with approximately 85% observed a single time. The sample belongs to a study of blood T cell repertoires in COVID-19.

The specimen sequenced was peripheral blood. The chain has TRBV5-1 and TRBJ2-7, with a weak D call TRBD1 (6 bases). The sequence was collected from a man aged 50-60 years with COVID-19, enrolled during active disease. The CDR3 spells CASSYRDKNEQYF. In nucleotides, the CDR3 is TGCGCCAGCAGCTACCGGGACAAAAACGAGCAGTACTTC. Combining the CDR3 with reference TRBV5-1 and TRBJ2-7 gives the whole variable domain KAGVTQTPRYLIKTRGQQVTLSCSPISGHRSVSWYQQTPGQGLQFLFEYFSETQRNKGNFPGRFSGRQFSNSRSEMNVSTLELGDSALYLCASSYRDKNEQYFGPGTRLTVT.